What follows are 17 T cell receptor beta chains derived from one specimen sequenced in a study of beta chain features in type 1 diabetes. Study-wide results and caveats: Within each of all four CD4+ subsets, Type 1 diabetes patients had TCRB CDR3s that were moderately but significantly shorter.

Their specific antigens are unknown. As every portion of the isolated RNA was reverse transcribed, the sequencing read expressed TCRB transcripts. Clones were sequenced by immunoSEQ multiplex PCR, and TCRdb holds only the in-frame ones, with some missing. The data show about 700,000 clones, with roughly 13% seen just once and 0.022% held by the top ten. Sequences were obtained from naive CD4+ T cells from blood. Source of these receptors: a man aged 18-30 years with type 1 diabetes.

V and J are TRBV6-4 and TRBJ2-3, with a weak D call TRBD2 (6 bases). The CDR3 runs 14 residues. Trimming pared 11 bases from V and 0 bases from J, leaving 15 bases between. From germline, CDR1 is MRHNA and CDR2 SNTAGT. The CDR3 DNA is TGTGCCTCCGCCCGGGAGTATAGCACAGATACGCAGTATTTT. This gives the protein CASAREYSTDTQYF.

The chain is built from TRBV5-4 and TRBJ1-2; no firm D call. Per the germline V gene, CDR1 is SGHNT and CDR2 is YYREEE (reference sequence). V was clipped by 0 bases and J by 0 bases, with 3 bases between them. The CDR3 spans 13 residues. In DNA form, the CDR3 reads TGTGCCAGCAGCTTGGGTACTAACTATGGCTACACCTTC. It translates to CASSLGTNYGYTF.

This clone was picked up a small number of times. The chain joins TRBV28 to TRBJ1-3; D gene unclear. V lost 1 base and J 0 bases, leaving 10 bases between the germline ends. The CDR3 has 16 amino acids. Germline-derived CDR1 and CDR2 are MDHEN and SYDVKM. DNA for the CDR3: TGTGCCAGCAGTTTATTTACTACCGTCTCTGGAAACACCATATATTTT. Protein product: CASSLFTTVSGNTIYF.

For this clone: One base away lies a much larger clone, so this may be a sequencing read error. The V gene is TRBV10-3, the J gene TRBJ2-2; the D is unclear. The CDR3 has 11 residues. Germline CDR1 ENHRY, CDR2 SYGVKD. Trimming removed 8 bases at V and 13 bases at J, with 14 bases between. Written as DNA, the CDR3 is TGTGCCATCGGCGCCGGGCTTCGGCTGTTTTTT. It yields the protein CAIGAGLRLFF.

This clone was seen a handful of times. DNA for the CDR3: TGCGCCAGCAGGAATCCGTCTGGGGCCAACGTCCTGACTTTC. It specifies CASRNPSGANVLTF. The chain recombines TRBV5-1 with TRBJ2-6, with D unresolved. This CDR3 spans 14 amino acids. V lost 5 bases and J 1 base, leaving 7 bases between the germline ends. Germline-derived CDR1 and CDR2 are SGHRS and YFSETQ. The full variable domain, completed using reference TRBV5-1 and TRBJ2-6, is KAGVTQTPRYLIKTRGQQVTLSCSPISGHRSVSWYQQTPGQGLQFLFEYFSETQRNKGNFPGRFSGRQFSNSRSEMNVSTLELGDSALYLCASRNPSGANVLTFGAGSRLTVL.

The V call is TRBV30, the J call TRBJ1-2; maybe TRBD1 (6 bases). Deletions cut 1 base from V and 6 bases from J, with 15 bases between. CDR1 is GTSNPN and CDR2 is SVGIG in the germline V gene (reference sequence). The CDR3 is made up of 14 amino acids. The CDR3 DNA reads TGTGCCTGGAGTGACGGGGTCAGGGGAGATGGCTACACCTTC. Residues: CAWSDGVRGDGYTF.

In regard to this clone: The sample holds other DNA sequences that translate to the same CDR3. The rearrangement joins TRBV5-1 to TRBJ2-3, with D possibly being TRBD1 (6 bases). V lost 0 bases and J 0 bases, leaving 8 bases between the germline ends. Germline CDR1 reads SGHRS; CDR2 reads YFSETQ. The CDR3 has 15 amino acids. In DNA, the CDR3 is TGCGCCAGCAGCTTGGATGGGACAAGCACAGATACGCAGTATTTT. Residues: CASSLDGTSTDTQYF.

The gene calls are TRBV30 and TRBJ1-2; D unclear. This CDR3 region has 12 residues. Deletions cut 3 bases from V and 8 bases from J, with 13 bases between. CDR1 is GTSNPN, CDR2 SVGIG, per germline (reference sequence). The DNA of the CDR3 is TGTGCCTGGAGAATAGGGCCGGAAGGCTACACCTTC. Protein product: CAWRIGPEGYTF.

The chain uses TRBV14 and TRBJ1-6; D call uncertain. CDR1 SGHDN and CDR2 FVKESK come from the germline V gene. V was shortened by 0 bases and J by 3 bases, with 9 bases between the two germline ends. CDR3 length equals 16 residues. CDR3 sequence (DNA): TGTGCCAGCAGCCAAGAGGACCGCAACTATAATTCACCCCTCCACTTT. This translates into CASSQEDRNYNSPLHF.

The chain recombines TRBV4-1 with TRBJ2-2; D gene unclear. V dropped 2 bases and J dropped 7 bases, with 8 bases sitting between them. Germline CDR1 MGHRA, CDR2 YSYEKL. The CDR3 length is 13 residues. The CDR3 nucleotides are TGCGCCAGCAGCCAACTTACCCTCGGGGAGCTGTTTTTT. This encodes CASSQLTLGELFF.

This clone was counted between two and nine times. The chain combines TRBV7-9 with TRBJ1-1; possible D gene TRBD1, 6 bases. The CDR3 has 14 residues. The V and J ends lost 4 bases and 5 bases respectively, with 14 bases between them. Germline V gene lookup returns CDR1 SEHNR and CDR2 FQNEAQ (reference sequence). DNA for the CDR3: TGTGCCAGCAGCTCCATGGGGGCCGGGACTGAAGCTTTCTTT. Translated, it gives CASSSMGAGTEAFF.

This clone has just a few counts. This chain links TRBV6-5 with TRBJ1-5; TRBD1 matches at 8 bases. CDR1 and CDR2 (germline): MNHEY, SVGAGI. V lost 5 bases and J lost 2; bases outside the gene matches: 5. CDR3 length: 15 residues. This CDR3 reads CASSSQGAGNQPQHF. The DNA for the CDR3 is TGTGCCAGCAGTAGCCAGGGGGCGGGCAATCAGCCCCAGCATTTT.

This rearrangement joins TRBV10-2 to TRBJ2-5, with 7 bases matching TRBD2. The germline CDR1 and CDR2 sequences are WSHSY and SAAADI. Trimming cost V 4 bases and J 1 base; bases outside gene matches: 3. There are 14 residues in the CDR3. The CDR3 region is CASSGPSGQETQYF. CDR3 nucleotides: TGCGCCAGCAGTGGGCCTAGCGGCCAAGAGACCCAGTACTTC.

The rearrangement uses TRBV7-9 and TRBJ2-1; D is perhaps TRBD2 (6 bases). The V gene's germline CDR1 is SEHNR and CDR2 FQNEAQ (reference sequence). The ends were cut back, 7 bases at V and 0 bases at J, with 19 bases in the middle. The CDR3 covers 17 residues. The CDR3 DNA reads as TGTGCCAGCATACGGGGGTTTAGCGGCCGCTCCTACAATGAGCAGTTCTTC. This codes for CASIRGFSGRSYNEQFF.

The V call is TRBV4-1, the J call TRBJ1-2; D may be TRBD1 (5 bases). Deletions cut 0 bases from V and 4 bases from J, with 9 bases between. Germline V gene lookup returns CDR1 MGHRA and CDR2 YSYEKL. This CDR3 has 14 amino acids. The CDR3 nucleotides are TGCGCCAGCAGCCAAGATATGACAGTCTATGGCTACACCTTC. This translates into CASSQDMTVYGYTF.

J is TRBJ1-6 and V is TRBV6-1; D uncertain. Germline V gene data show CDR1 as MNHNS and CDR2 as SASEGT. V was cut by 5 bases and J by 7 bases, with 6 bases left in between. The CDR3 contains 12 residues. CDR3 sequence reads: CASSLVNSPLHF. CDR3 nucleotides: TGTGCCAGCAGTTTAGTAAATTCACCCCTCCACTTT.

This clone has just a few counts. The V and J genes are TRBV6-5 and TRBJ1-1; 7 bases are a match to TRBD1. The V gene's germline CDR1 is MNHEY and CDR2 SVGAGI. The V and J ends lost 4 bases and 1 base, in that order; junction bases with no gene match: 3. The CDR3 runs 14 residues. CDR3 coding DNA: TGTGCCAGCAGTTTTGACAGGGCGAACACTGAAGCTTTCTTT. Encoded protein: CASSFDRANTEAFF.